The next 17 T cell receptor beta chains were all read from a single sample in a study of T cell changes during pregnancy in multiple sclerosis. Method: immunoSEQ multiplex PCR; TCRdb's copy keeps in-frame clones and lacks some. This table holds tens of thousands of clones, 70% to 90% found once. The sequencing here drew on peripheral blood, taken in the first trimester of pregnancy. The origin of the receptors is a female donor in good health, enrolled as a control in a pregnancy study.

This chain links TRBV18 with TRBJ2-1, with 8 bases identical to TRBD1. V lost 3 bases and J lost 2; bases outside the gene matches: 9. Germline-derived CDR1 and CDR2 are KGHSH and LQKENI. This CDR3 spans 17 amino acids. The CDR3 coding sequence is TGTGCCAGCTCACCTCTGGACAGGGTAGGGGCCTACAATGAGCAGTTCTTC. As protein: CASSPLDRVGAYNEQFF. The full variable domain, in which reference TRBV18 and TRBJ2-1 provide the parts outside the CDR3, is NAGVMQNPRHLVRRRGQEARLRCSPMKGHSHVYWYRQLPEEGLKFMVYLQKENIIDESGMPKERFSAEFPKEGPSILRIQQVVRGDSAAYFCASSPLDRVGAYNEQFFGPGTRLTVL.

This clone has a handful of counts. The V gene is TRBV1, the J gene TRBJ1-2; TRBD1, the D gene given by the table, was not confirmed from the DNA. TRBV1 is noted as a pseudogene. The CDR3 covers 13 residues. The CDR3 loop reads CTSSPTGKRGYTF. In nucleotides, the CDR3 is TGCACCAGCAGCCCGACAGGGAAACGGGGCTACACCTTC.

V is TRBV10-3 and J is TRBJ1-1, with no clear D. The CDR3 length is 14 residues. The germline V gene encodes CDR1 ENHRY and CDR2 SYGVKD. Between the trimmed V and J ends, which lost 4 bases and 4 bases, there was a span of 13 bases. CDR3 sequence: CAISAIDMSTEAFF. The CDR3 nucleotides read TGTGCCATCAGTGCTATCGATATGAGCACTGAAGCTTTCTTT.

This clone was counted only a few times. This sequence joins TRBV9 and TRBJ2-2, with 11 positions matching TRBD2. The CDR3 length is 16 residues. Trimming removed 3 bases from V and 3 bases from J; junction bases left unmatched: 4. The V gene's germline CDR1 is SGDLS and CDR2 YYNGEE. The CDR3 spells CASSAGTSGDTGELFF. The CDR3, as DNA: TGTGCCAGCAGCGCAGGGACTAGCGGCGACACCGGGGAGCTGTTTTTT. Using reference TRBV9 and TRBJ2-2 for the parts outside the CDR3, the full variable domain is DSGVTQTPKHLITATGQRVTLRCSPRSGDLSVYWYQQSLDQGLQFLIQYYNGEERAKGNILERFSAQQFPDLHSELNLSSLELGDSALYFCASSAGTSGDTGELFFGEGSRLTVL.

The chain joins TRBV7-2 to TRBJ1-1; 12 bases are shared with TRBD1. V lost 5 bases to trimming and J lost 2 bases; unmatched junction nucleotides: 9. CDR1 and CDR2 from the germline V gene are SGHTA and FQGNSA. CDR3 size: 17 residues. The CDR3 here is CASSRTGTGGENTEAFF. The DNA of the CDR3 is TGTGCCAGCAGCCGTACCGGGACAGGGGGCGAAAACACTGAAGCTTTCTTT.

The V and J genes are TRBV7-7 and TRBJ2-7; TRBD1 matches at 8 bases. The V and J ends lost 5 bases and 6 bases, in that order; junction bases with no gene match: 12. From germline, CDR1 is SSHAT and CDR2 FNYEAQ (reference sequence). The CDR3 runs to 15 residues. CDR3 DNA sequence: TGTGCCAGCAGCGCTTATCAGGGGGCGAGTGCCGAGCAGTACTTC. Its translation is CASSAYQGASAEQYF.

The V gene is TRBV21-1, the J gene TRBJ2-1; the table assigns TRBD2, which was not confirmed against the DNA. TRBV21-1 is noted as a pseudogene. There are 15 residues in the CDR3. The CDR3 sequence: CARAGVVLAAGEQFF. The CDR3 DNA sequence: TGTGCCAGGGCAGGGGTCGTTCTAGCGGCAGGGGAGCAGTTCTTC.

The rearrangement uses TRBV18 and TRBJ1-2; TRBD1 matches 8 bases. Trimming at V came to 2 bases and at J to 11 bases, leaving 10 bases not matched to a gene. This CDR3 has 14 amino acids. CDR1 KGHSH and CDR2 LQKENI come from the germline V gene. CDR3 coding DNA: TGTGCCAGCTCACCAGTAGGACAGGGTAACGGTTACACCTTC. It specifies CASSPVGQGNGYTF.

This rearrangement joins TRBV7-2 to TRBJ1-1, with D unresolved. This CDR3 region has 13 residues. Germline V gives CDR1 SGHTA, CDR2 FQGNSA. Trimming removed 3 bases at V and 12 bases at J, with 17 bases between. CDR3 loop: CASSFPPGMSTFF. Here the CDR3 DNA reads TGTGCCAGCAGCTTCCCGCCGGGGATGTCGACTTTCTTT.

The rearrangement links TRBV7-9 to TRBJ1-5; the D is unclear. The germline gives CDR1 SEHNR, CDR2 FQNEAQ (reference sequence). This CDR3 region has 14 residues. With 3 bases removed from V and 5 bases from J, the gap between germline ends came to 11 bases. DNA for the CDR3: TGTGCCAGCAGCTTTGGCGGGCTCGATCAGCCCCAGCATTTT. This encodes CASSFGGLDQPQHF.

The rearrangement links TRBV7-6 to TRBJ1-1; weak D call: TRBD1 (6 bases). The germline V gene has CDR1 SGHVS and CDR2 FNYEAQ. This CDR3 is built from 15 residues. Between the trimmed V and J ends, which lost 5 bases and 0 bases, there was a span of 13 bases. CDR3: CASSLRTVLNTEAFF. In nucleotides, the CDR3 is TGTGCCAGCAGCCTCCGGACAGTTTTGAACACTGAAGCTTTCTTT.

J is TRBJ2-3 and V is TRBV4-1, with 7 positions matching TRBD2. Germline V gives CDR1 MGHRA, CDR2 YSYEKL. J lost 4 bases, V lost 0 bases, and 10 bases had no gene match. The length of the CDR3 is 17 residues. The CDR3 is CASSQDAGWGGPDTQYF. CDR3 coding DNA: TGCGCCAGCAGCCAAGATGCGGGATGGGGGGGACCAGATACGCAGTATTTT.

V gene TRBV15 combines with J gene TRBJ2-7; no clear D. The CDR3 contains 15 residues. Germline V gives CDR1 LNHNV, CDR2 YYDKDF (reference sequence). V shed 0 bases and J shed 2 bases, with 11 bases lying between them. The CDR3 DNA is TGTGCCACCAGCAGAGATAACCGAGAACCCTACGAGCAGTACTTC. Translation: CATSRDNREPYEQYF.

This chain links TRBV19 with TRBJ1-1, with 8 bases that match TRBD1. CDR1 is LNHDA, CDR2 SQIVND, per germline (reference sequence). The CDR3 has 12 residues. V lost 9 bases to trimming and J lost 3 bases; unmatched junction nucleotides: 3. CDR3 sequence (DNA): TGTGCCAGCTCACAGGGGGACACTGAAGCTTTCTTT. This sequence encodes CASSQGDTEAFF.

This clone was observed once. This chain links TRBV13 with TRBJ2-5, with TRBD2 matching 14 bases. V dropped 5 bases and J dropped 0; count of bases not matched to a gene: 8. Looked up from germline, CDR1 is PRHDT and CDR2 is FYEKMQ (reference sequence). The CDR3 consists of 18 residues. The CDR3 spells CASSTRLAGGRYQETQYF. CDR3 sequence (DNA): TGTGCCAGCAGCACGAGACTAGCGGGGGGGCGTTACCAAGAGACCCAGTACTTC.

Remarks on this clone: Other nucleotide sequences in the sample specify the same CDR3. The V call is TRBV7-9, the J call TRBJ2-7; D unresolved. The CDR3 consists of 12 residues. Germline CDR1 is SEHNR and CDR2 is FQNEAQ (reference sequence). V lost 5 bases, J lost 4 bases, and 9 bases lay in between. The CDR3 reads CASSPTGYEQYF. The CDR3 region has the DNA TGTGCCAGCAGCCCCACTGGTTACGAGCAGTACTTC.

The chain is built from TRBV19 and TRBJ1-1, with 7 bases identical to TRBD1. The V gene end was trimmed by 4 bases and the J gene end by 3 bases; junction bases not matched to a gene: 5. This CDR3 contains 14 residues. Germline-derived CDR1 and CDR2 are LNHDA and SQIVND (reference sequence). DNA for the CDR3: TGTGCCAGTAGTAGATTAGACAGGGACACTGAAGCTTTCTTT. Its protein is CASSRLDRDTEAFF.